The 20 T cell receptor beta chains below come from one sample, sequenced in a study of cytomegalovirus exposure and HLA in healthy donors. The PCR used 60 Vbeta and 13 Jbeta primers. Produced via immunoSEQ multiplex PCR; TCRdb's table is partial and in-frame only. There are over 150,000 clones in the sample; around three quarters occur only once, and 1% lies in the top ten. The specimen was PBMCs. These receptors originate from a woman aged 45-65 years in good health and CMV-seropositive.

V usage is TRBV6-1 and J usage is TRBJ2-6, with D hard to call. V dropped 4 bases and J dropped 1 base, with 5 bases sitting between them. The CDR3 is 14 residues long. Germline V gene lookup returns CDR1 MNHNS and CDR2 SASEGT. The CDR3 region has the DNA TGTGCCAGCAGTGGTTCGTCTGGGGCCAACGTCCTGACTTTC. Translated: CASSGSSGANVLTF.

The J gene is TRBJ2-1, the V gene TRBV7-9; 13 bases line up with TRBD2. CDR3 length: 16 residues. The V gene end was trimmed by 5 bases and the J gene end by 9 bases; junction bases not matched to a gene: 10. CDR1 and CDR2 from the germline V gene are SEHNR and FQNEAQ (reference sequence). The CDR3 loop reads CASSPITSGGVVEQFF. The CDR3 DNA reads TGTGCCAGCAGCCCCATTACTAGCGGGGGGGTGGTTGAGCAGTTCTTC. Variable domain in full (rest from reference TRBV7-9 and TRBJ2-1): DTGVSQNPRHKITKRGQNVTFRCDPISEHNRLYWYRQTLGQGPEFLTYFQNEAQLEKSRLLSDRFSAERPKGSFSTLEIQRTEQGDSAMYLCASSPITSGGVVEQFFGPGTRLTVL.

This clone was counted only a few times. Within the sample, other DNA sequences also encode this same CDR3. The CDR3 reads CASSQDWASGGYNEQFF. DNA of the CDR3: TGTGCCAGCAGCCAAGATTGGGCTAGCGGGGGGTACAATGAGCAGTTCTTC. The chain joins TRBV4-2 to TRBJ2-1, with TRBD2 matching over 11 bases. The CDR3 has 17 amino acids. The J segment lost 4 bases and the V segment lost 0 bases, leaving 5 bases of the junction unmatched. Germline lookup yields CDR1 LGHNA and CDR2 YNFKEQ.

The rearrangement joins TRBV6-6 to TRBJ1-1; D possibly corresponds to TRBD1 (6 bases). The germline V and J ends were trimmed by 5 bases and 0 bases, with 13 bases remaining between them. The germline V gene encodes CDR1 MNHNY and CDR2 SVGAGI (reference sequence). The CDR3 totals 15 residues. CDR3 DNA sequence: TGTGCCAGCAGTCAACCGGGACAATTGAACACTGAAGCTTTCTTT. Translation: CASSQPGQLNTEAFF.

The chain carries TRBV6-5 and TRBJ2-7, with TRBD1 identical over 7 bases. This CDR3 is 13 amino acids long. Trimming removed 7 bases from V and 2 bases from J; junction bases left unmatched: 5. Germline V gives CDR1 MNHEY, CDR2 SVGAGI. The CDR3 protein is CASTETGTYEQYF. CDR3 bases: TGTGCCAGCACCGAGACAGGGACCTACGAGCAGTACTTC.

V usage is TRBV19 and J usage is TRBJ2-7, with 8 bases aligning to TRBD2. The V gene end was trimmed by 9 bases and the J gene end by 4 bases; junction bases not matched to a gene: 11. Germline CDR1 LNHDA, CDR2 SQIVND (reference sequence). The CDR3 totals 14 residues. CDR3 sequence (DNA): TGTGCCAGCACCAGGAGCGGGGGAATTTACGAGCAGTACTTC. The encoded protein is CASTRSGGIYEQYF. Filled out from reference TRBV19 and TRBJ2-7, the complete variable domain reads DGGITQSPKYLFRKEGQNVTLSCEQNLNHDAMYWYRQDPGQGLRLIYYSQIVNDFQKGDIAEGYSVSREKKESFPLTVTSAQKNPTAFYLCASTRSGGIYEQYFGPGTRLTVT.

This sequence joins TRBV29-1 and TRBJ1-1; D gene ambiguous. This CDR3 region has 14 residues. The germline CDR1 and CDR2 sequences are SQVTM and ANQGSEA. The ends were cut back, 7 bases at V and 1 base at J, with 16 bases in the middle. CDR3 loop: CSAKLGTGNTEAFF. The CDR3 coding sequence is TGCAGCGCTAAGTTGGGTACGGGGAACACTGAAGCTTTCTTT.

The chain employs TRBV7-3 and TRBJ1-2; D remains unclear. The CDR3 is 14 residues long. Germline loops: CDR1 SGHTA, CDR2 FQGTGA. V dropped 5 bases and J dropped 4 bases, with 14 bases sitting between them. The CDR3 is CASSPGDPAYGYTF. In DNA form, the CDR3 reads TGTGCCAGCAGCCCCGGGGATCCGGCCTATGGCTACACCTTC.

This chain uses TRBV28 with TRBJ1-2; no definite D call. V dropped 10 bases and J dropped 3 bases, with 6 bases sitting between them. The CDR3 runs 10 residues. CDR1 MDHEN and CDR2 SYDVKM come from the germline V gene. The CDR3 DNA follows: TGTGCCACCCGGGACTATGGCTACACCTTC. Translating it yields CATRDYGYTF.

The genes are TRBV2 and TRBJ1-6, with 8 bases aligning to TRBD1. CDR3 length: 16 amino acids. The germline V gene has CDR1 SNHLY and CDR2 FYNNEI. After removal of 5 bases from V and 9 bases from J, the junction contained 12 bases not matched to a gene. CDR3 bases: TGTGCCAGCAGTCCCTTGACGGACAGGGAGGGTTCACCCCTCCACTTT. It encodes CASSPLTDREGSPLHF.

The rearrangement joins TRBV7-2 to TRBJ2-1; D perhaps matches TRBD2 (6 bases). The CDR3 length is 15 residues. Germline V gene data show CDR1 as SGHTA and CDR2 as FQGNSA. V dropped 8 bases and J dropped 0 bases, with 14 bases sitting between them. The CDR3 protein is CASVFTGSSYNEQFF. The DNA of the CDR3 is TGTGCCAGCGTTTTCACCGGGAGCTCCTACAATGAGCAGTTCTTC.

The chain carries TRBV28 and TRBJ2-7, with TRBD1 identical over 7 bases. The V and J ends lost 10 bases and 6 bases, in that order; junction bases with no gene match: 18. This CDR3 is built from 15 residues. Per the germline V gene, CDR1 is MDHEN and CDR2 is SYDVKM. The chain's CDR3 is CATLNAGTVVREQYF. For the CDR3, the DNA is TGTGCCACCCTCAACGCAGGGACAGTGGTTCGCGAGCAGTACTTC.

This clone was observed once. This chain uses TRBV6-5 with TRBJ2-3; possible D gene TRBD2, 6 bases. V shed 2 bases and J shed 8 bases, with 8 bases lying between them. CDR3 size: 12 residues. Germline CDR1 reads MNHEY; CDR2 reads SVGAGI. The CDR3: CASSYAGGTQYF. CDR3 nucleotide sequence: TGTGCCAGCAGTTACGCCGGGGGTACGCAGTATTTT.

The V call is TRBV27, the J call TRBJ2-7; D is uncertain. The CDR3 runs 12 residues. Trimming shortened V by 8 bases and J by 0 bases, and 8 bases separated the two germline ends. The germline CDR1 and CDR2 sequences are MNHEY and SMNVEV (reference sequence). CDR3 protein: CASSRGSYEQYF. For the CDR3, the DNA is TGTGCCAGCTCCCGCGGCTCCTACGAGCAGTACTTC.

The chain has TRBV11-2 and TRBJ2-7; TRBD2 might be the D (5 bases). V was clipped by 4 bases and J by 4 bases, with 26 bases between them. The germline gives CDR1 SGHAT, CDR2 FQNNGV. CDR3 length: 18 amino acids. The CDR3 nucleotides read TGTGCCAGCAGCTCCCGTCTTTCCGGGGAGTCTCTCCTTTACGAGCAGTACTTC. Translated: CASSSRLSGESLLYEQYF.

In the case of this clone: Germline is not matched at one junction end, which may reflect a read error. The V gene is TRBV7-2, the J gene TRBJ2-1, with a possible D match to TRBD2 (6 bases). The CDR3 consists of 13 residues. CDR1 and CDR2 from the germline V gene are SGHTA and FQGNSA. The CDR3: CASSLARQSEQFF. CDR3 nucleotides: TGTGCCAGCAGCCTAGCGCGGCAGAGTGAGCAGTTCTTC.

The V call is TRBV4-2, the J call TRBJ2-5; weak D call: TRBD2 (6 bases). V dropped 1 base and J dropped 2 bases, with 17 bases sitting between them. Germline loops: CDR1 LGHNA, CDR2 YNFKEQ. The CDR3 has 17 amino acids. Here the CDR3 DNA reads TGTGCCAGCAGCCAAGTGGGTCGGGAGTTTGGGCAAGAGACCCAGTACTTC. This gives the protein CASSQVGREFGQETQYF.

The genes are TRBV11-3 and TRBJ2-3; D unresolved. V was clipped by 5 bases and J by 6 bases, with 12 bases between them. This CDR3 contains 13 residues. The germline V gene has CDR1 SGHNT and CDR2 YENEEA. The DNA of the CDR3 is TGTGCCAGCAGCCCCGTTTTCCCGGATACGCAGTATTTT. It encodes CASSPVFPDTQYF. The variable domain in full, completed from reference TRBV11-3 and TRBJ2-3, reads EAGVVQSPRYKIIEKKQPVAFWCNPISGHNTLYWYLQNLGQGPELLIRYENEEAVDDSQLPKDRFSAERLKGVDSTLKIQPAELGDSAVYLCASSPVFPDTQYFGPGTRLTVL.

The chain recombines TRBV28 with TRBJ1-5; D is ambiguous. Germline V gene data show CDR1 as MDHEN and CDR2 as SYDVKM. Trimming removed 5 bases from V and 4 bases from J, with 9 bases in between. This CDR3 is built from 13 residues. CDR3 region: CASSPLQNQPQHF. The CDR3 coding sequence is TGTGCCAGCAGTCCCCTCCAGAATCAGCCCCAGCATTTT.

The rearrangement links TRBV4-3 to TRBJ1-2, with D maybe TRBD1 (6 bases). Per the germline V gene, CDR1 is LGHNA and CDR2 is YSLEER. This CDR3 comprises 14 residues. Trimming stripped 1 base from V and 3 bases from J, with 9 bases between. In DNA, the CDR3 is TGCGCCAGCAGCCAAGTGGCAGGGGACTATGGCTACACCTTC. Protein sequence: CASSQVAGDYGYTF.